This T cell receptor (beta chain) was recorded in a study of blood T cells in healthy people across ages. Study context: With template switching, about one barcoded beta molecule was captured per two T cells.

Looked up from germline, CDR1 is MGHRA and CDR2 is YSYEKL. Deletions cut 0 bases from V and 0 bases from J, with 6 bases between. This CDR3 is 15 amino acids long. Through a sample-barcoded 5' primer and a J-beta primer mix, a second PCR was run for 7 to 11 cycles. TCRdb ran MiXCR on the 5' RACE reads and lists one entry per CDR3 protein. The sample lists about 1.1 million distinct CDR3 sequences, 35% to 40% occurring once. The V call is TRBV4-1, the J call TRBJ2-4; D is unclear. This TCR was sampled from a man aged 18 to 35 in good health. Sequenced input: blood. The CDR3 DNA reads TGCGCCAGCAGCCAAGAGCAGGAAGCCAAAAACATTCAGTACTTC. Protein: CASSQEQEAKNIQYF.